The clone carrying this TCR beta chain appeared a single time. This specimen comes from a study of shared clonotypes between healthy human individuals. Naive CD8 cells lacked CD45RO and underwent positive selection for CCR7, leaving out terminally differentiated effector memory CD45RA+ cells. Execution of the assay was at deep level. Method: immunoSEQ multiplex PCR; TCRdb's copy keeps in-frame clones and lacks some. The data contain under 700,000 clones, approximately 95% of them seen just once; the ten biggest clones take up around 0.11%. This CDR3 is 16 amino acids long. The germline V gene has CDR1 SGDLS and CDR2 YYNGEE. V was pared by 4 bases and J by 5 bases, with 9 bases of the junction left unmatched.

This chain uses TRBV9 with TRBJ2-1; TRBD2 aligns across 10 bases. The source of this sequence is a woman in her thirties in good health. Sequenced material: naive CD8+ T cells sorted from blood. In DNA form, the CDR3 reads TGTGCCAGCAGCCCACACCTAGCGGGAGCACACAATGAGCAGTTCTTC. This sequence encodes CASSPHLAGAHNEQFF.